This TCR beta chain was documented in a study of T-cell memory formation after mild COVID-19. The authors produced TCR alpha and TCR beta cDNA libraries with sample barcodes and UMIs by 5'RACE using constant-segment primers. Each CDR3 protein is one row after TCRdb ran MiXCR on the 5' RACE reads. The sample shows hundreds of thousands of distinct CDR3 sequences, 20% of them seen only once. From germline, CDR1 is MNHEY and CDR2 SVGEGT. With V trimmed by 7 bases and J by 9 bases, 12 bases remained unmatched. This CDR3 contains 15 residues. The V and J genes are TRBV6-2 or TRBV6-3 and TRBJ1-5; 10 bases map to TRBD1. The source is an adult woman who had mild COVID-19 (a few samples of this study predate the infection). Cell type and time point are not known. Sequenced sample: PBMCs or a T cell subset sorted from them (not recorded which). Here the CDR3 DNA reads TGTGCCAGCAATGACAGGGGGCCAGGGTCCGGGCCCCAGCATTTT. Residues: CASNDRGPGSGPQHF.